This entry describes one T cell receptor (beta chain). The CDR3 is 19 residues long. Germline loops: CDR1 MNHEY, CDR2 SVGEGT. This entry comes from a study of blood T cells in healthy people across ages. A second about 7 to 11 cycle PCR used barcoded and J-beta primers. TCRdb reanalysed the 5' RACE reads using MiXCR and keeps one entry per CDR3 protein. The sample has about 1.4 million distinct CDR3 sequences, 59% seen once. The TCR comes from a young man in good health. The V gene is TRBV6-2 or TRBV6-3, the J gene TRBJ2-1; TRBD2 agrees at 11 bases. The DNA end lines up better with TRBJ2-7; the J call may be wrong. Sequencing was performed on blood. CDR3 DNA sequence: TGTGCCAGCAGTTACGTGGTCCCTACTAGCGGGGGACAATACAATGAGCAGTACTTC. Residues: CASSYVVPTSGGQYNEQYF.